These 25 T cell receptor beta chains were all obtained from the same sample, sequenced in a study of T cell responses to AZD1222 COVID-19 vaccine (TCRdb year 2021). Per the publication, the time point label means: about 28 days (+/-7) after the second vaccine dose. The library was made by the immunoSEQ multiplex PCR assay. This immuneACCESS table, as held by TCRdb, lists in-frame sequences with V and J called but not all clones. Of the missing ones, under half trace to an unresolved V gene in checked studies; the others have no known cause. A total of roughly 200,000 clones appear in this sample, just over 90% of them only once. The ten largest clonotypes hold approximately 1.8% of the sample. Sequenced material: peripheral blood, taken 28 days after the second AZD1222 dose. These receptors all come from an adult who received the AZD1222 COVID-19 vaccine.

The rearrangement joins TRBV6-5 to TRBJ1-5, with D possibly matching TRBD1 (5 bases). Germline V gives CDR1 MNHEY, CDR2 SVGAGI. This CDR3 spans 13 amino acids. Trimming removed 6 bases from V and 3 bases from J, with 9 bases in between. The CDR3, as DNA: TGTGCCAGCAGGGACAAACTCAATCAGCCCCAGCATTTT. Amino acids: CASRDKLNQPQHF.

The chain links TRBV19 to TRBJ1-5; 8 bases fit TRBD1. In germline, CDR1 is LNHDA, CDR2 SQIVND (reference sequence). This CDR3 has 17 residues. The V gene end was trimmed by 4 bases and the J gene end by 4 bases; junction bases not matched to a gene: 12. The CDR3 DNA reads as TGTGCCAGTAGTAACGGGCCCGGGACAGGATTTAATCAGCCCCAGCATTTT. Translating it yields CASSNGPGTGFNQPQHF.

The chain has TRBV5-4 and TRBJ1-2; a possible D gene is TRBD1 (6 bases). This CDR3 comprises 13 residues. In germline, CDR1 is SGHNT, CDR2 YYREEE (reference sequence). Trimming removed 5 bases from V and 3 bases from J, with 11 bases in between. The CDR3 DNA sequence: TGTGCCAGCAGATCCCCAGGGGACTATGGCTACACCTTC. Translating it yields CASRSPGDYGYTF.

The rearrangement joins TRBV11-1 to TRBJ2-1; D not resolved. Between the trimmed V and J ends, which lost 4 bases and 3 bases, there was a span of 7 bases. The CDR3 is made up of 13 amino acids. The V gene's germline CDR1 is SGHAT and CDR2 FQDESV (reference sequence). The CDR3 region has the DNA TGTGCCAGCAGCTCTCGAGGCTACAATGAGCAGTTCTTC. This codes for CASSSRGYNEQFF.

The rearrangement joins TRBV14 to TRBJ1-4; unclear D gene. Germline V gene sequence: CDR1 SGHDN, CDR2 FVKESK. The V end was cut by 1 base, the J end by 6 bases, with 12 bases between. The CDR3 runs to 15 residues. DNA for the CDR3: TGTGCCAGCAGCCAAGGTAGTAGGAGCGATGAAAAACTGTTTTTT. This translates into CASSQGSRSDEKLFF.

CDR3 amino acids: CASSRDRRAYGYTF. The CDR3 DNA follows: TGTGCCAGCAGCCGGGACAGGAGAGCGTATGGCTACACCTTC. This chain links TRBV3-1 (or the pseudogene TRBV3-2) with TRBJ1-2; 8 bases are shared with TRBD1. This CDR3 has 14 amino acids. With 4 bases clipped from V and 5 bases from J, the junction kept 6 bases outside the gene matches. Germline CDR1 reads LGHDT; CDR2 reads YNNKEL (reference sequence).

V and J are TRBV11-3 and TRBJ2-1; weak D call: TRBD1 (5 bases). CDR1 and CDR2 (germline): SGHNT, YENEEA. Trimming took 1 base from V and 4 from J, leaving 5 bases between them. The CDR3 runs to 13 residues. The DNA for the CDR3 is TGTGCCAGCAGCTTAGGACAGTACAATGAGCAGTTCTTC. It specifies CASSLGQYNEQFF.

The rearrangement uses TRBV5-1 and TRBJ2-1, with D perhaps given as TRBD1 or TRBD2 (5 bases each). This CDR3 comprises 16 residues. Germline values: CDR1 SGHRS, CDR2 YFSETQ. V shed 4 bases and J shed 6 bases, with 20 bases lying between them. CDR3 DNA: TGCGCCAGCAGCCTGGCCGGGACGAGCGTGGGCAATGAGCAGTTCTTC. Its protein product is CASSLAGTSVGNEQFF. Full variable domain (remainder filled in from reference TRBV5-1 and TRBJ2-1): KAGVTQTPRYLIKTRGQQVTLSCSPISGHRSVSWYQQTPGQGLQFLFEYFSETQRNKGNFPGRFSGRQFSNSRSEMNVSTLELGDSALYLCASSLAGTSVGNEQFFGPGTRLTVL.

This chain connects TRBV19 to TRBJ2-3; D is ambiguous. Germline V gene lookup returns CDR1 LNHDA and CDR2 SQIVND (reference sequence). Trimming cost V 0 bases and J 7 bases, with 8 bases left between them. This CDR3 is built from 13 residues. The CDR3 nucleotides are TGTGCCAGTAGTATAGAGGGCGGCTATACGCAGTATTTT. Translated: CASSIEGGYTQYF.

The gene calls are TRBV6-1 and TRBJ1-6; the D is unclear. The V end lost 2 bases, the J end lost 7 bases, and 12 bases lay between the germline ends. Germline V CDR1 and CDR2: MNHNS, SASEGT. This CDR3 is 15 amino acids long. The CDR3 sequence: CASSEWQDVNSPLHF. DNA of the CDR3: TGTGCCAGCAGTGAATGGCAGGACGTGAATTCACCCCTCCACTTT.

The chain couples TRBV5-4 to TRBJ1-6; D is ambiguous. The CDR3 has 15 residues. The germline CDR1 and CDR2 sequences are SGHNT and YYREEE (reference sequence). Trimming removed 1 base from V and 7 bases from J, with 12 bases in between. In DNA form, the CDR3 reads TGTGCCAGCAGCTTGAGTTACAGAGGAAATTCACCCCTCCACTTT. Its protein is CASSLSYRGNSPLHF.

The chain couples TRBV27 to TRBJ1-2; D not resolved. Germline-derived CDR1 and CDR2 are MNHEY and SMNVEV (reference sequence). The CDR3 is made up of 14 amino acids. The V gene lost 0 bases and the J gene lost 2 bases, with 7 bases spanning the gap. The DNA for the CDR3 is TGTGCCAGCAGTTTATCGGAGACAAACTATGGCTACACCTTC. Amino acid sequence: CASSLSETNYGYTF.

V gene TRBV10-1 combines with J gene TRBJ2-1; TRBD1 matches at 10 bases. The CDR3 sequence is 17 residues long. Germline V gene data show CDR1 as WNHNN and CDR2 as SYGVQD (reference sequence). Trimming took 3 bases from V and 8 from J; bases not matched to a gene: 13. The CDR3 DNA sequence: TGCGCCAGCAGTGACCAGAGACCGGGACAGGGGAATTATGAGCAGTTCTTC. Translation gives CASSDQRPGQGNYEQFF.

This chain connects TRBV18 to TRBJ1-2; D is undetermined. The ends were cut back, 1 base at V and 5 bases at J, with 11 bases in the middle. The CDR3 totals 14 residues. Germline CDR1 and CDR2: KGHSH and LQKENI. As DNA, the CDR3 is TGTGCCAGCTCACCACGTACATCTGTGTATGGCTACACCTTC. The encoded protein is CASSPRTSVYGYTF.

This sequence joins TRBV7-9 and TRBJ1-2; TRBD1 might be the D (5 bases). The CDR3 has 12 residues. V shed 2 bases and J shed 5 bases, with 6 bases lying between them. Germline values: CDR1 SEHNR, CDR2 FQNEAQ (reference sequence). CDR3 region: CASSLQGYGYTF. CDR3 coding DNA: TGTGCCAGCAGCTTACAGGGATATGGCTACACCTTC.

The CDR3 DNA is TGTGCCAGCAGTTTCTCATGGACGGGGAACTACGAGCAGTACTTC. This encodes CASSFSWTGNYEQYF. The J gene is TRBJ2-7, the V gene TRBV27; weak D call: TRBD2 (5 bases). V lost 3 bases, J lost 3 bases, and 15 bases lay in between. The CDR3 extends over 15 amino acids. CDR1 is MNHEY and CDR2 is SMNVEV in the germline V gene (reference sequence).

This chain connects TRBV19 to TRBJ2-7; tentatively, D is TRBD2 (5 bases). Germline assignment: CDR1 LNHDA and CDR2 SQIVND (reference sequence). The CDR3 loop spans 15 amino acids. V lost 3 bases and J lost 5, with 17 bases in between. The CDR3 DNA follows: TGTGCCAGTAGTATGGGGAGATTCCTTCGCCACGAGCAGTACTTC. Protein sequence: CASSMGRFLRHEQYF.

The chain recombines TRBV12-5 with TRBJ1-6; 11 bases are shared with TRBD1. CDR1 and CDR2 from the germline V gene are LGHNT and FRNRAP. After removal of 0 bases from V and 9 bases from J, the junction contained 4 bases not matched to a gene. This CDR3 has 16 amino acids. The CDR3 sequence is CASGLVLGQGVSPLHF. DNA for the CDR3: TGTGCTAGTGGTTTGGTACTGGGACAGGGGGTTTCACCCCTCCACTTT.

The rearrangement links TRBV29-1 to TRBJ2-1; weak D call: TRBD1 (6 bases). V was shortened by 8 bases and J by 5 bases, with 16 bases between the two germline ends. This CDR3 is 13 amino acids long. Looked up from germline, CDR1 is SQVTM and CDR2 is ANQGSEA. CDR3 residues: CSMGAGQHNEQFF. The DNA for the CDR3 is TGCAGCATGGGTGCCGGACAGCACAATGAGCAGTTCTTC.

This chain links TRBV6-1 with TRBJ2-3, with 8 positions matching TRBD2. Germline CDR1 MNHNS, CDR2 SASEGT. Trimming removed 1 base from V and 6 bases from J; junction bases left unmatched: 3. This CDR3 is 14 amino acids long. The CDR3 region is CASSEGSGSDTQYF. CDR3 bases: TGTGCCAGCAGTGAAGGAAGCGGGAGTGATACGCAGTATTTT.

The chain uses TRBV5-1 and TRBJ1-3, with 7 bases lining up with TRBD1. This CDR3 is built from 16 residues. Germline V lookup: CDR1 SGHRS, CDR2 YFSETQ. J lost 0 bases, V lost 0 bases, and 3 bases had no gene match. The CDR3 protein is CASSLGTGLSGNTIYF. Written as DNA, the CDR3 is TGCGCCAGCAGCTTGGGGACAGGCCTCTCTGGAAACACCATATATTTT.

This chain links TRBV7-3 with TRBJ2-7; perhaps TRBD2 as D (6 bases). Trimming cost V 0 bases and J 0 bases, with 15 bases left between them. CDR1 SGHTA and CDR2 FQGTGA come from the germline V gene. CDR3 size: 17 residues. The CDR3 nucleotides are TGTGCCAGCAGCTTAACGACCGGGGGTTCCATCTCCTACGAGCAGTACTTC. This codes for CASSLTTGGSISYEQYF.

The chain is built from TRBV6-5 and TRBJ1-2; unclear D gene. CDR3 length equals 15 residues. Germline CDR1 and CDR2: MNHEY and SVGAGI. Trimming removed 0 bases at V and 4 bases at J, with 12 bases between. The CDR3 sequence is CASSYSTNGLYGYTF. CDR3 nucleotide sequence: TGTGCCAGCAGTTACTCGACGAACGGCCTCTATGGCTACACCTTC.

The chain uses TRBV5-1 and TRBJ1-1; D call uncertain. V was clipped by 2 bases and J by 7 bases, with 12 bases between them. The germline V gene encodes CDR1 SGHRS and CDR2 YFSETQ. This CDR3 is 13 amino acids long. As DNA, the CDR3 is TGCGCCAGCAGCTTTCCGGGAACCAGTGAAGCTTTCTTT. Protein: CASSFPGTSEAFF. Together with reference TRBV5-1 and TRBJ1-1, the CDR3 gives the full variable domain: KAGVTQTPRYLIKTRGQQVTLSCSPISGHRSVSWYQQTPGQGLQFLFEYFSETQRNKGNFPGRFSGRQFSNSRSEMNVSTLELGDSALYLCASSFPGTSEAFFGQGTRLTVV.

The genes are TRBV3-1 (or the pseudogene TRBV3-2) and TRBJ2-1; 11 bases line up with TRBD2. Looked up from germline, CDR1 is LGHDT and CDR2 is YNNKEL (reference sequence). The CDR3 consists of 12 residues. J lost 10 bases, V lost 4 bases, and 0 bases had no gene match. The CDR3: CASSRTSGEQFF. The CDR3 nucleotides read TGTGCCAGCAGCCGGACTAGCGGGGAGCAGTTCTTC.